This record looks at one T cell receptor beta chain sequence and its context. The target antigen is unknown. Per the germline V gene, CDR1 is SGDLS and CDR2 is YYNGEE. V dropped 0 bases and J dropped 0 bases, with 13 bases sitting between them. CDR3 length equals 16 residues. The sample is drawn from a study of OX40 agonist ivuxolimab in advanced cancers. Study context: Cohort: roughly 79% men, mean age around 60, aged roughly 23 to 90. The eligibility criteria allowed prior anti-PD-1, anti-PD-L1 or anti-CTLA-4 therapy, and around 40% had some. Points from the study as a whole: The specificity for antigen of the expanded peripheral T cells was not determined. With doses of 0.1 to 3.0 mg/kg, CD4+ and CD8+ blood T cells had undergone clonal expansion by week 6.

Sequenced by immunoSEQ multiplex PCR; TCRdb stores in-frame clones only, minus some. The sample yields tens of thousands of clones, roughly three quarters seen once. This TCR derives from an adult with an advanced solid tumor such as melanoma, head and neck, liver or kidney cancer. The rearrangement links TRBV9 to TRBJ2-7, with D possibly matching TRBD2 (6 bases). Here the sequenced sample was CD4+ or CD8+ T cells sorted from blood, taken in a trial of the OX40 agonist ivuxolimab. This CDR3 is CASSVGGDVSSYEQYF. As DNA, the CDR3 is TGTGCCAGCAGCGTAGGGGGGGACGTATCCTCCTACGAGCAGTACTTC.